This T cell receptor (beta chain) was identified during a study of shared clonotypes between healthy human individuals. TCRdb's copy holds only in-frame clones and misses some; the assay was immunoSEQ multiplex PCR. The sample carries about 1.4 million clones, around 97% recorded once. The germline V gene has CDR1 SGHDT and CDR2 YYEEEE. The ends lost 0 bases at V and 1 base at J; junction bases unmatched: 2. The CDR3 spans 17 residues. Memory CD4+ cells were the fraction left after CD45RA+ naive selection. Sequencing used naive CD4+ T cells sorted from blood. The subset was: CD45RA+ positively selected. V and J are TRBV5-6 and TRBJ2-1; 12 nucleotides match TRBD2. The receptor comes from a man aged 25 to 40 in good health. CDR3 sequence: CASSLELAGGSYNEQFF. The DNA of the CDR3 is TGTGCCAGCAGCTTGGAACTAGCGGGAGGATCCTACAATGAGCAGTTCTTC.